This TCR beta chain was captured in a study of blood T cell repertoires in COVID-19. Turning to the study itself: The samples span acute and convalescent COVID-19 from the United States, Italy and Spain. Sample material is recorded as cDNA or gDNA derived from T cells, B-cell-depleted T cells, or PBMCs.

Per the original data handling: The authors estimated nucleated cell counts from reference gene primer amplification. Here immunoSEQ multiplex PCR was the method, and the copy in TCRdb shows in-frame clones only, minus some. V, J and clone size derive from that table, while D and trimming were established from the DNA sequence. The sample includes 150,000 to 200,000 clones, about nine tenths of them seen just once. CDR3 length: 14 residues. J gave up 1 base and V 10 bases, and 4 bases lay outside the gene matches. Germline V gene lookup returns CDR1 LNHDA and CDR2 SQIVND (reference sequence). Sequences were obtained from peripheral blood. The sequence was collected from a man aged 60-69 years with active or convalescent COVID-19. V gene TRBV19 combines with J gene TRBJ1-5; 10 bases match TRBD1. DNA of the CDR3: TGTGCCACCCGGACAGGGGGGAGCAATCAGCCCCAGCATTTT. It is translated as CATRTGGSNQPQHF.